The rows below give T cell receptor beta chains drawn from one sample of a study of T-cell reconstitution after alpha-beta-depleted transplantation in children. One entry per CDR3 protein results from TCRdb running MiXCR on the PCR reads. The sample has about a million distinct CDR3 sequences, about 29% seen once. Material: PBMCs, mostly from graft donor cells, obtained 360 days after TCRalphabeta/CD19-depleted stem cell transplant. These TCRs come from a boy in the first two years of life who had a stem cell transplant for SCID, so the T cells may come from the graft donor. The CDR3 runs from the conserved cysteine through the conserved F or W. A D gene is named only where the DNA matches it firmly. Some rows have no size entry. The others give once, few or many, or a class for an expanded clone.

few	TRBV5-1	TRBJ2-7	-	TGCGCCAGCAGCTTCTCTTTCGCAGACGAGCAGTACTTC	CASSFSFADEQYF
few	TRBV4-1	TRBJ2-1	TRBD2	TGCGCCAGCAGCAAATCCCACAGGGAAGCGGGGGGACACACACACAATGAGCAGTTCTTC	CASSKSHREAGGHTHNEQFF
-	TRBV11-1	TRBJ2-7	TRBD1	TGTGCCAGCAGCTCTCCGGGCAGGGGGCGGGACGAGCAGTACTTC	CASSSPGRGRDEQYF
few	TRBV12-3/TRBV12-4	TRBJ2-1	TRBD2	TGTGCCAGCAGCGGGACTAGCGGGAGCTCCTACAATGAGCAGTTCTTC	CASSGTSGSSYNEQFF
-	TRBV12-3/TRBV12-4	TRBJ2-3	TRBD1	TGTGCCAGCAGTTTAACAGGGGTGCCCACAGATACGCAGTATTTT	CASSLTGVPTDTQYF
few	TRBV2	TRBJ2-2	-	TGTGCCAGCAGTGTTTCGATCAGGGGTGGCACCGGGGAGCTGTTTTTT	CASSVSIRGGTGELFF
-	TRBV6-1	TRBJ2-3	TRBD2	TGTGCCAGTGCCCTACTAGCGGGAAGCACAGATACGCAGTATTTT	CASALLAGSTDTQYF
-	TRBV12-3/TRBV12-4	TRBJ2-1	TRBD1	TGTGCCAGCAGCCACGGGACAGGGCCCGTTACCTACAATGAGCAGTTCTTC	CASSHGTGPVTYNEQFF
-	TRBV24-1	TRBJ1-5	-	TGTGCCACCAGTGATTCCAGGACGATTAGCCAGCCCCAGCATTTT	CATSDSRTISQPQHF
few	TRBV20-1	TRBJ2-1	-	TGCAGTCCTATGGGGGGGCCGGCGATTAATGAGCAGTTCTTC	CSPMGGPAINEQFF
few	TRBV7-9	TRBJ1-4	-	TGTGCCAGCAGCAATAATGAAAAACTGTTTTTT	CASSNNEKLFF
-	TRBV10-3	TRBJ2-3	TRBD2	TGTGCCATTGCTGGGAGCGGGGGGACAGATACGCAGTATTTT	CAIAGSGGTDTQYF
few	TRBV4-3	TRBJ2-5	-	TGCGCCAGCAGCCAGGGACTCTTAGAGACCCAGTACTTC	CASSQGLLETQYF
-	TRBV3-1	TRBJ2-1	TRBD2	TGTGCCAGCAGCCAAGGCACTAGCGGGGGGGCCGGTGAGCAGTTCTTC	CASSQGTSGGAGEQFF
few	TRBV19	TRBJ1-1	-	TGTGCCAGTAGTATAGATCAGGATACAGTGGACACTGAAGCTTTCTTT	CASSIDQDTVDTEAFF
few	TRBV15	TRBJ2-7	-	TGTGCCACTTCCCACGGGGGCTACGAGCAGTACTTC	CATSHGGYEQYF
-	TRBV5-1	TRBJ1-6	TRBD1	TGCGCCAGCAGCTTACCGTCCGGGACAGCAAATTCACCCCTCCACTTT	CASSLPSGTANSPLHF
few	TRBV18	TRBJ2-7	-	TGTGCCAGCTCACCACTACGTGGGACGGAGCAGTACTTC	CASSPLRGTEQYF
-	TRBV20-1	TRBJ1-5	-	TGCACCCCTAAGGTCCGACGCTTGGGAAGCAATCAGCCCCAGCATTTT	CTPKVRRLGSNQPQHF
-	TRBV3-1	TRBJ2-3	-	TGTGCCAGCAGCCAAGTAACGAAGGCGCAGTATTTT	CASSQVTKAQYF
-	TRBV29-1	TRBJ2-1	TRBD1	TGCAGCGTAACAGACAGGGGCGGCTACAATGAGCAGTTCTTC	CSVTDRGGYNEQFF
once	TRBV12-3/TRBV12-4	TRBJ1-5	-	TGTGCCAGCAGCCCACCCAGGACAGCCCGTCAGCCCCAGCATTTT	CASSPPRTARQPQHF
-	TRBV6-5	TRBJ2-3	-	TGTGCCAGCAGTAACAACAGGGCTAGCACAGATACGCAGTATTTT	CASSNNRASTDTQYF
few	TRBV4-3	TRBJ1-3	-	TGCGCCAGCAGCCAAGATTTGGGCGCGAGCTCTGGAAACACCATATATTTT	CASSQDLGASSGNTIYF
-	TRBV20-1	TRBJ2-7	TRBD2	TGCAGTGCTGGCCGGGGGGGCTACGAGCAGTACTTC	CSAGRGGYEQYF
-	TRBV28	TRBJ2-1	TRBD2	TGTGCCAGCAGAATTAGCGGGGGGCGGGAGCAGTTCTTC	CASRISGGREQFF
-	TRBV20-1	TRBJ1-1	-	TGCAGTGCTAGCGGGTTTGAAGCTTTCTTT	CSASGFEAFF
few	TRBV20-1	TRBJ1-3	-	TGCAGTGCTAATTGGGGAAGCCTCTCTGGAAACACCATATATTTT	CSANWGSLSGNTIYF
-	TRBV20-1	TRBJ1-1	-	TGCAGTGCCCAAAACACACTACGTGGTTCCCAGGGGAAAGCTTTCTTT	CSAQNTLRGSQGKAFF
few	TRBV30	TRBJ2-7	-	TGTGCGGGGGCAGGGGATTTCTACGAGCAGTACTTC	CAGAGDFYEQYF
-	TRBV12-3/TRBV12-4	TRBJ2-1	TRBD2	TGTGCCAGCAGTTTAACGCGGGGGGGCTCCTACAATGAGCAGTTCTTC	CASSLTRGGSYNEQFF
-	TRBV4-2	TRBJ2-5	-	TGTGCCAGCAGCCAAGATGGGACCGTGCAAGAGACCCAGTACTTC	CASSQDGTVQETQYF
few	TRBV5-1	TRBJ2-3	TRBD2	TGCGCCAGCAGCTCAGGACTAGCTTGGGATACGCAGTATTTT	CASSSGLAWDTQYF
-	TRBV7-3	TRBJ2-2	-	TGTGCCAGCAGCCTACTTGGCGGGGCCACCGGGGAGCTGTTTTTT	CASSLLGGATGELFF